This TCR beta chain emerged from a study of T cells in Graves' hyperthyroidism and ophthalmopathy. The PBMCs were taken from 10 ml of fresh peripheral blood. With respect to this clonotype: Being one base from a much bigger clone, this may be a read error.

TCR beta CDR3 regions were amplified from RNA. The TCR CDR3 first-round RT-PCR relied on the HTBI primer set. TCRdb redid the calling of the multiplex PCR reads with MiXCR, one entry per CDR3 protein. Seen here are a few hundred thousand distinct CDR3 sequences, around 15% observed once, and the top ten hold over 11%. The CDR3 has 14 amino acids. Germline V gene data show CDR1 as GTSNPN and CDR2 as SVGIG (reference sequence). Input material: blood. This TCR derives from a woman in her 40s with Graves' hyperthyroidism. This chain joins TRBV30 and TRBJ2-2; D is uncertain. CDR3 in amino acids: CAWRYRTNTEELFF. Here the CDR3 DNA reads TGTGCCTGGAGGTATAGGACGAACACCGAGGAGCTGTTTTTT.